The present T cell receptor (beta chain) was sequenced within a study of cytomegalovirus exposure and HLA in healthy donors. Study at large: A later analysis reported the 100 to 150 validation repertoires used the same platform as the approximately 660 first-cohort repertoires.

The CDR3 is made up of 13 amino acids. CDR1 is LNHDA and CDR2 is SQIVND in the germline V gene (reference sequence). V was clipped by 3 bases and J by 7 bases, with 12 bases between them. A word on this clone: Its antigen is still unknown.

Notes on the study in general: Per published reports, the classifier diagnosed cytomegalovirus status with high specificity and sensitivity. A list of around 160 TCR beta chains associated with cytomegalovirus was given.

Clones were read by immunoSEQ multiplex PCR, and TCRdb kept only the in-frame ones, dropping some. The table includes around 220,000 clones, almost 90% detected once. The sequencing sample was made of PBMCs. The chain uses TRBV19 and TRBJ1-1; D uncertain. The source of this sequence is a woman aged 18-29 years in good health and CMV-seronegative. The CDR3 here is CASSMGLIIEAFF. The CDR3 coding sequence is TGTGCCAGTAGTATGGGCCTAATTATTGAAGCTTTCTTT.